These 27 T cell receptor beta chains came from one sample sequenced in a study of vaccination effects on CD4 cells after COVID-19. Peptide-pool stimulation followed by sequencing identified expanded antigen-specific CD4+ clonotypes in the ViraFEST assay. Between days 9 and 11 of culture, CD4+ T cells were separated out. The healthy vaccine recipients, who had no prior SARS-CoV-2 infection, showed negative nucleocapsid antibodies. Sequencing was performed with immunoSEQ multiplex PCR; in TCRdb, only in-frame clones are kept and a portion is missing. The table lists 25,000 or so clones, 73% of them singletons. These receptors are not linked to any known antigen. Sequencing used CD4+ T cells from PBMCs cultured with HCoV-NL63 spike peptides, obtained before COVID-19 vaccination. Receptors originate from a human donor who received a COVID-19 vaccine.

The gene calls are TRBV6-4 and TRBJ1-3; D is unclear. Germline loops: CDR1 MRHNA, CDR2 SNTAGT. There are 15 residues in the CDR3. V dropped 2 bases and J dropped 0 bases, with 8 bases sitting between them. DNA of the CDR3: TGTGCCAGCAGTGACCGAGGCAGCTCTGGAAACACCATATATTTT. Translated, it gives CASSDRGSSGNTIYF.

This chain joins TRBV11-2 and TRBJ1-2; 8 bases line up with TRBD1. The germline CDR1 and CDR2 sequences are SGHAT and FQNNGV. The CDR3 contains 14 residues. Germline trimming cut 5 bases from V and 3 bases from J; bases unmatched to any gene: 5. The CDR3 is CASSARDRYYGYTF. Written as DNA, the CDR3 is TGTGCCAGCAGCGCCCGGGACAGGTACTATGGCTACACCTTC.

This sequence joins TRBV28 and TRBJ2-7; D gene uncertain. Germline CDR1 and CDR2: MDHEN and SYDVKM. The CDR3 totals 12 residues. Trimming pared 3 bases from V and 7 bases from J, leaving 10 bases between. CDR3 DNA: TGTGCCAGCAGTTTCCAGCCCCGAGAGCAGTACTTC. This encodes CASSFQPREQYF.

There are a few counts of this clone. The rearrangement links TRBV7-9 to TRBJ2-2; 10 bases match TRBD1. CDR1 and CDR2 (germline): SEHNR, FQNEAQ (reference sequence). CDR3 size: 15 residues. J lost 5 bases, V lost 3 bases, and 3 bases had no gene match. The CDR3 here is CASSFSGQGTGELFF. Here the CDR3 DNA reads TGTGCCAGCAGCTTCTCGGGACAGGGGACCGGGGAGCTGTTTTTT.

CDR3 DNA: TGCGCCAGCAGCCAAGATCCCGGCAGGGACTACGAGCAGTACTTC. It translates to CASSQDPGRDYEQYF. The gene calls are TRBV4-1 and TRBJ2-7, with TRBD1 as a possible D gene (5 bases). Germline CDR1 and CDR2: MGHRA and YSYEKL. Deletions cut 0 bases from V and 3 bases from J, with 12 bases between. The CDR3 totals 15 residues.

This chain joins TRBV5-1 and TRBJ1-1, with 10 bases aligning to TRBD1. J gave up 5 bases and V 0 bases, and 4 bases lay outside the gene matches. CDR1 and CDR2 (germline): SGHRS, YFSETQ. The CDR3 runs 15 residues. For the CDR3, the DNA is TGCGCCAGCAGCTTGGGGGGGGGACAGGGGACTGAAGCTTTCTTT. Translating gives CASSLGGGQGTEAFF.

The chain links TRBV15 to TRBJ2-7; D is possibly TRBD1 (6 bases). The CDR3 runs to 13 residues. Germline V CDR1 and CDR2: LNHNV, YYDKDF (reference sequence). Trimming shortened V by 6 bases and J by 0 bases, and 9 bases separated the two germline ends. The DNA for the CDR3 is TGTGCCACCAGTGGACAGTCCTCCTACGAGCAGTACTTC. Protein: CATSGQSSYEQYF. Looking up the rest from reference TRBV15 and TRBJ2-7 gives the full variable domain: DAMVIQNPRYQVTQFGKPVTLSCSQTLNHNVMYWYQQKSSQAPKLLFHYYDKDFNNEADTPDNFQSRRPNTSFCFLDIRSPGLGDTAMYLCATSGQSSYEQYFGPGTRLTVT.

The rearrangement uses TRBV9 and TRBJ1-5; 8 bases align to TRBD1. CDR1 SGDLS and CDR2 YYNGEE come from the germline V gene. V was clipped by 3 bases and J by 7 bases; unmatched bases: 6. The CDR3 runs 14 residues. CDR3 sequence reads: CASSALAGGQPQHF. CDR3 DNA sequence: TGTGCCAGCAGCGCCCTGGCAGGGGGCCAGCCCCAGCATTTT.

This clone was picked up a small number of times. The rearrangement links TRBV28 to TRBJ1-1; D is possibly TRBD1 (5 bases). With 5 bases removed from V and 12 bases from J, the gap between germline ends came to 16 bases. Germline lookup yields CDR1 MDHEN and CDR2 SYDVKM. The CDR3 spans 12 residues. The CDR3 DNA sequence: TGTGCCAGCAGTGTTAACCGGGGCGAGACTTTCTTT. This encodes CASSVNRGETFF.

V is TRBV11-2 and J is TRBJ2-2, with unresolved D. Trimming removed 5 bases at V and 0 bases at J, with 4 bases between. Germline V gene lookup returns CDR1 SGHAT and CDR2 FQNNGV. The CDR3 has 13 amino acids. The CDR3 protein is CASSGTNTGELFF. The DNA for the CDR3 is TGTGCCAGCAGCGGGACGAACACCGGGGAGCTGTTTTTT.

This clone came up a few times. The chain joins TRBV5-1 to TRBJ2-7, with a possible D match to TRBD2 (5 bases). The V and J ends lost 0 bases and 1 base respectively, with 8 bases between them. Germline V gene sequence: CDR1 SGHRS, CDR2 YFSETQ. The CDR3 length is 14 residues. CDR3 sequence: CASSLGQRSYEQYF. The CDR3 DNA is TGCGCCAGCAGCTTGGGGCAGCGGTCCTACGAGCAGTACTTC.

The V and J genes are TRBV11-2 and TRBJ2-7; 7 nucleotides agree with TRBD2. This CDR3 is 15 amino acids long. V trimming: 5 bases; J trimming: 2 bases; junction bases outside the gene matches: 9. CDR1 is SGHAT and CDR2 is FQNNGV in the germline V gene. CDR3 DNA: TGTGCCAGCAGCACGCGGGGGACGGTGACCTACGAGCAGTACTTC. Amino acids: CASSTRGTVTYEQYF. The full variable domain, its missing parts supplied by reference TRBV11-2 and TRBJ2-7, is EAGVAQSPRYKIIEKRQSVAFWCNPISGHATLYWYQQILGQGPKLLIQFQNNGVVDDSQLPKDRFSAERLKGVDSTLKIQPAKLEDSAVYLCASSTRGTVTYEQYFGPGTRLTVT.

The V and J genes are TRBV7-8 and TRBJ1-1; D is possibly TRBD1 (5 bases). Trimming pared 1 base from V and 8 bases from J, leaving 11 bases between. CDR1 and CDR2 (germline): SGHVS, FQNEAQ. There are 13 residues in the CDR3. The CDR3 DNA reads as TGTGCCAGCAGCTTAGGGGGCCACCCGGAAGCTTTCTTT. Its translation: CASSLGGHPEAFF.

The CDR3 reads CASSLGQGSGYTF. The CDR3 nucleotides read TGTGCCAGCAGCTTGGGGCAGGGGAGTGGCTACACCTTC. The chain recombines TRBV5-6 with TRBJ1-2; possible D gene TRBD1, 6 bases. CDR1 and CDR2 (germline): SGHDT, YYEEEE. The V end lost 0 bases, the J end lost 7 bases, and 10 bases lay between the germline ends. The CDR3 sequence is 13 residues long.

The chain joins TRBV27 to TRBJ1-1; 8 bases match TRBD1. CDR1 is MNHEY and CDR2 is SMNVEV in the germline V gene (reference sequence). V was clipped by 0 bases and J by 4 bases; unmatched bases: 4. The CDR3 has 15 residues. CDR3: CASSLSQGAITEAFF. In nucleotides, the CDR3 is TGTGCCAGCAGTTTATCGCAGGGGGCGATCACTGAAGCTTTCTTT.

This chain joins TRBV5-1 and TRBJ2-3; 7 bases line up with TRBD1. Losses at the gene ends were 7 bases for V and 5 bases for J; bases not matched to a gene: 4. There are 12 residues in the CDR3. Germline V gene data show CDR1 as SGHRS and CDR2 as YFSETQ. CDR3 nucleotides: TGCGCCAGCGGCTCAGGGGGAGATACGCAGTATTTT. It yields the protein CASGSGGDTQYF.

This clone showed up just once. DNA for the CDR3: TGTGCCAGCAGCTTAGCTGCCTTTCAAGAGACCCAGTACTTC. It is translated as CASSLAAFQETQYF. The rearrangement uses TRBV11-2 and TRBJ2-5, with D hard to call. CDR1 and CDR2 from the germline V gene are SGHAT and FQNNGV. CDR3 length: 14 amino acids. Trimming stripped 1 base from V and 2 bases from J, with 8 bases between. The full variable domain, with the rest looked up from reference TRBV11-2 and TRBJ2-5, is EAGVAQSPRYKIIEKRQSVAFWCNPISGHATLYWYQQILGQGPKLLIQFQNNGVVDDSQLPKDRFSAERLKGVDSTLKIQPAKLEDSAVYLCASSLAAFQETQYFGPGTRLLVL.

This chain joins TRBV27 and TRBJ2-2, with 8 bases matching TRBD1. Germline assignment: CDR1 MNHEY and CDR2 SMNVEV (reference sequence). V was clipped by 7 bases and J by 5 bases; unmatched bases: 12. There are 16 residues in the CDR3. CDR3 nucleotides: TGTGCCAGCAAGGGGCGCCAGGGGGCAGGAACCGGGGAGCTGTTTTTT. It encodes CASKGRQGAGTGELFF.

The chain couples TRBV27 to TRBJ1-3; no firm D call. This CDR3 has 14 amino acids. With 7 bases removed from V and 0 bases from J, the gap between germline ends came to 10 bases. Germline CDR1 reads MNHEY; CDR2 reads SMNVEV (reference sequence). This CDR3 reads CASKTQLSGNTIYF. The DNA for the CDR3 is TGTGCCAGCAAGACTCAGCTCTCTGGAAACACCATATATTTT.

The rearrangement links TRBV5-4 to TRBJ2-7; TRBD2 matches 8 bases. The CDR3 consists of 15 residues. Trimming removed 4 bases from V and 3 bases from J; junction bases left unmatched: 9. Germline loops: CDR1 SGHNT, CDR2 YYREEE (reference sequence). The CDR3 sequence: CASSPSGSLVYEQYF. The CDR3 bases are TGTGCCAGCAGCCCGAGCGGGAGCTTAGTCTACGAGCAGTACTTC.

For the CDR3, the DNA is TGTGCCTGGATGAGGGACTACAACTACGAGCAGTACTTC. Residues: CAWMRDYNYEQYF. The J gene is TRBJ2-7, the V gene TRBV30; 7 positions agree with TRBD2. V lost 4 bases and J lost 3; bases outside the gene matches: 6. In germline, CDR1 is GTSNPN, CDR2 SVGIG (reference sequence). The CDR3 runs to 13 residues.

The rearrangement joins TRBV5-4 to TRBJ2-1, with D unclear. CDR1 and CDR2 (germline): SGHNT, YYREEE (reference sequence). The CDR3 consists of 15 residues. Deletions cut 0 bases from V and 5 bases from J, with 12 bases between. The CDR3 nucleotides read TGTGCCAGCAGCTTGGGTCAGCCACTCCACAATGAGCAGTTCTTC. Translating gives CASSLGQPLHNEQFF.

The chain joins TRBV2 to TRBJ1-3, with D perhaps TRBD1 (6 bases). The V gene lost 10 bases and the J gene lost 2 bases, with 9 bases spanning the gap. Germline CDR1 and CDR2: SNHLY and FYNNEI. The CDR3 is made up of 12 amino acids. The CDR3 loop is CAIQGAGNTIYF. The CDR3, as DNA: TGTGCCATACAGGGAGCTGGAAACACCATATATTTT.

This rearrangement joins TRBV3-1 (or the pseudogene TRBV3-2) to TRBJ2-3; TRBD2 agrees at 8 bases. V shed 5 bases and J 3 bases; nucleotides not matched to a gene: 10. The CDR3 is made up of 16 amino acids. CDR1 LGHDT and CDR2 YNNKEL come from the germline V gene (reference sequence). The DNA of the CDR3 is TGTGCCAGCAGCACCACTAGCGGACTAAGAACAGATACGCAGTATTTT. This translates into CASSTTSGLRTDTQYF.

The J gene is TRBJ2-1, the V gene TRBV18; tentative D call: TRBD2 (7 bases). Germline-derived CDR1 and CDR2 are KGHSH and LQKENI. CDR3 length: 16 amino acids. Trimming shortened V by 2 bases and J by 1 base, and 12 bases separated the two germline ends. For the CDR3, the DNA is TGTGCCAGCTCACCAGCCGGGGGGCCTTCCTACAATGAGCAGTTCTTC. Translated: CASSPAGGPSYNEQFF.

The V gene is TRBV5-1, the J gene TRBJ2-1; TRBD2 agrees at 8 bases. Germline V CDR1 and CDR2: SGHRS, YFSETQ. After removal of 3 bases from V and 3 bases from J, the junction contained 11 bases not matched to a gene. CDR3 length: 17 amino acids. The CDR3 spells CASSWRPGLGVYNEQFF. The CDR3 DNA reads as TGCGCCAGCAGCTGGCGACCGGGACTAGGGGTCTACAATGAGCAGTTCTTC.

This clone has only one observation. The CDR3 DNA reads TGTGCCAGCAGCCAATTAGCGGGAACGGGGGATACGCAGTATTTT. It specifies CASSQLAGTGDTQYF. The V gene is TRBV4-2, the J gene TRBJ2-3; 8 nucleotides agree with TRBD2. The CDR3 sequence is 15 residues long. V shed 2 bases and J 6 bases; nucleotides not matched to a gene: 7. Germline V gene lookup returns CDR1 LGHNA and CDR2 YNFKEQ.